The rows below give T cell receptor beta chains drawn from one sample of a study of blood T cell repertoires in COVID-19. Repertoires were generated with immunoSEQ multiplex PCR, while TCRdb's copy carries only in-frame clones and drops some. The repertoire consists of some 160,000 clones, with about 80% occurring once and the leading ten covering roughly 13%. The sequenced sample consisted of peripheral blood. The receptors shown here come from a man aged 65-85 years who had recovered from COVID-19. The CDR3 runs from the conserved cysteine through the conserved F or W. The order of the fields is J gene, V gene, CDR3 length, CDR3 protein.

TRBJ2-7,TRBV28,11,CASARELEQYF
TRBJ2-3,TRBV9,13,CASSDRQMGTQYF
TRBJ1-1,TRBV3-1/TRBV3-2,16,CASSPTVNLMNTEAFF
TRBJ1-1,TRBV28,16,CASRQGRNLMNTEAFF
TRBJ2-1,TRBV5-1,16,CASSLMGGSSYNEQFF
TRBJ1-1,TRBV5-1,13,CASSQDSHTEAFF
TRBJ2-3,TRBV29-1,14,CSVEERVNTDTQYF
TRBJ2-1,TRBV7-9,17,CASSLESGGKAYNEQFF
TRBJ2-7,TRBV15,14,CATSNQQGTYEQYF
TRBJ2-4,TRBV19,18,CASSIDLFYGTGINIQYF
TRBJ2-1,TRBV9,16,CASSPPGRPSYNEQFF
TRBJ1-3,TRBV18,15,CASSYGQSSGNTIYF
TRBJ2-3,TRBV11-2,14,CASSLVRGTDTQYF
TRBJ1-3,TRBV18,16,CASSHSGTGSGNTIYF
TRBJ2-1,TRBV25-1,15,CASSPGRNSYNEQFF
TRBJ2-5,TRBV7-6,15,CASSPRTGGAETQYF
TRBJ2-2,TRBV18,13,CASSPEGTGELFF
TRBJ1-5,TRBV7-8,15,CASSLGQGSHQPQHF
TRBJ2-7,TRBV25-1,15,CASSEYGGGYYEQYF
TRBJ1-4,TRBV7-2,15,CASSLAGTGVEKLFF
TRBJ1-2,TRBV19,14,CASRIRTGGYGYTF
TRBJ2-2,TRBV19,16,CASSIGASGNTGELFF
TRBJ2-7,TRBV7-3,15,CASSLKAGQTYEQYF
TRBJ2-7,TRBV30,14,CAWSSTDSSYEQYF
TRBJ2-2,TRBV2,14,CASRTGGNTGELFF
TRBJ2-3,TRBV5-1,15,CASSIGLAGADTQYF
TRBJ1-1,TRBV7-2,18,CASSLDFLGGGVVTEAFF
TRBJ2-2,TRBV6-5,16,CASSSRLAGDTGELFF
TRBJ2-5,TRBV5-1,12,CASRIDQETQYF
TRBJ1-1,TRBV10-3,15,CAISDTRTGRTEAFF
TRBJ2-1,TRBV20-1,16,CSASGSVRSYYNEQFF
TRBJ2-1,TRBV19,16,CASSMGGTSGSNEQFF
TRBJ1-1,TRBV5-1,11,CASSSFSEAFF
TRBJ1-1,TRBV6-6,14,CASSYRGLNTEAFF
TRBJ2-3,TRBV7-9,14,CASSSGLAGDTQYF
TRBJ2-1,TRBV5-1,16,CANSLGTSGSVNEQFF
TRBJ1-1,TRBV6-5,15,CASSLQGPGNTEAFF
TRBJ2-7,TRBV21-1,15,CASSKEGRGTYEQYF
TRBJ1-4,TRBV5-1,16,CASSLAGGGTGEKLFF
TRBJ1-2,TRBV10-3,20,CAISESIPPNYRGRGYGYTF
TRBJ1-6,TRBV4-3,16,CASSQDYPVHSTALHF